This T cell receptor (beta chain) was captured by sequencing in a study of T cell changes during pregnancy in multiple sclerosis. Measured with immunoSEQ multiplex PCR; TCRdb has only the in-frame clones, and not every one. The data show more than 50,000 clones, with around 90% seen just once and 3.3% held by the top ten. Germline loops: CDR1 SGHTA, CDR2 FQGNSA. The junction had 13 bases not matched to a gene; V was cut back by 2 bases and J by 5 bases. CDR3 length: 17 residues. The sequencing here drew on peripheral blood, taken in the first trimester of pregnancy. This chain links TRBV7-2 with TRBJ2-7, with 9 bases identical to TRBD2. The receptor comes from a female donor in good health, enrolled as a control in a pregnancy study. Written as DNA, the CDR3 is TGTGCCAGCAGCTTATGGGCACTAGCGGGTATCCCTCACGAGCAGTACTTC. It codes for CASSLWALAGIPHEQYF.